The clone carrying this TCR beta chain showed up just a few times. Antigen unknown. This entry is derived from a study of post-analysis software for immune sequencing data. Between the trimmed V and J ends, which lost 0 bases and 1 base, there was a span of 8 bases. This CDR3 has 15 residues. The V gene's germline CDR1 is SGHAT and CDR2 FQNNGV. General study results and limits: With TRBV5-6, TRBV5-1 and TRBV20-1 included, about five TRBV segments were more frequent in patients than in controls.

Every TCR beta cDNA library bore unique molecular identifiers. TCRdb re-called the PCR reads through MiXCR, storing one row per CDR3 protein. This sample has hundreds of thousands of distinct CDR3 sequences, with approximately 59% found just once. What was sequenced was blood. The clonotype was recovered from a girl aged 2 to 10 with multiple sclerosis. J is TRBJ2-3 and V is TRBV11-2; no firm D call. The CDR3 bases are TGTGCCAGCAGCTTAGAAGGGTGGGGCACAGATACGCAGTATTTT. Protein sequence: CASSLEGWGTDTQYF. Supplemented by reference TRBV11-2 and TRBJ2-3, the full variable domain reads EAGVAQSPRYKIIEKRQSVAFWCNPISGHATLYWYQQILGQGPKLLIQFQNNGVVDDSQLPKDRFSAERLKGVDSTLKIQPAKLEDSAVYLCASSLEGWGTDTQYFGPGTRLTVL.